Below, 4 T cell receptor beta chains from the same sample are listed, as sequenced in a study of CD8+ T cells in alopecia areata. RNA, once extracted, was reverse transcribed into cDNA for use as the sequencing template. Method: immunoSEQ multiplex PCR; TCRdb's copy keeps in-frame clones and lacks some. The data hold 150,000 to 200,000 clones, with 58% observed a single time. The treatment denotes: oral pan-JAK inhibitor, 5-10 mg twice daily. Here the sequenced sample was CD8+ T cells sorted from blood, taken at week 24, from a patient treated with tofacitinib. The receptors were gathered from a human donor with alopecia areata.

The chain employs TRBV7-9 and TRBJ1-3; TRBD1 aligns across 7 bases. Trimming removed 1 base from V and 3 bases from J; junction bases left unmatched: 0. This CDR3 contains 14 residues. CDR1 is SEHNR and CDR2 is FQNEAQ in the germline V gene (reference sequence). The CDR3 protein is CASSLGDSGNTIYF. The CDR3 nucleotides read TGTGCCAGCAGCTTAGGGGACAGTGGAAACACCATATATTTT.

V is TRBV12-5 and J is TRBJ2-2; D may be TRBD1 (5 bases). V dropped 0 bases and J dropped 7 bases, with 15 bases sitting between them. The CDR3 covers 16 residues. Germline-derived CDR1 and CDR2 are LGHNT and FRNRAP. CDR3 sequence: CASGLVPTGNGGELFF. DNA for the CDR3: TGTGCTAGTGGTTTGGTACCTACAGGCAACGGCGGGGAGCTGTTTTTT.

V gene TRBV5-6 combines with J gene TRBJ2-5, with D perhaps matching TRBD1 (6 bases). This CDR3 is 13 amino acids long. Germline CDR1 and CDR2: SGHDT and YYEEEE. V was cut by 4 bases and J by 5 bases, with 12 bases left in between. The CDR3 region is CASSEEGVETQYF. For the CDR3, the DNA is TGTGCCAGCAGCGAAGAGGGGGTTGAGACCCAGTACTTC. Drawing the rest from reference TRBV5-6 and TRBJ2-5, the complete variable domain is DAGVTQSPTHLIKTRGQQVTLRCSPKSGHDTVSWYQQALGQGPQFIFQYYEEEERQRGNFPDRFSGHQFPNYSSELNVNALLLGDSALYLCASSEEGVETQYFGPGTRLLVL.

The sample holds a few counts of this clone. The gene calls are TRBV7-9 and TRBJ2-2; perhaps TRBD2 as D (6 bases). Trimming pared 3 bases from V and 4 bases from J, leaving 6 bases between. Germline V lookup: CDR1 SEHNR, CDR2 FQNEAQ (reference sequence). There are 13 residues in the CDR3. In DNA form, the CDR3 reads TGTGCCAGCAGCTTCGGGGGCACCGGGGAGCTGTTTTTT. Amino acid sequence: CASSFGGTGELFF.